The 8 T cell receptor beta chains below come from one sample, sequenced in a study of cytomegalovirus exposure and HLA in healthy donors. TCRdb's table, derived via immunoSEQ multiplex PCR, lists solely in-frame clones and lacks some. The sample includes a few hundred thousand clones, roughly 90% of them seen just once. Sequenced sample: PBMCs. Every receptor here comes from a woman aged 18-29 years in good health and CMV-seronegative.

CDR3 protein: CASSLGANTEAFF. Written as DNA, the CDR3 is TGTGCCAGCAGCTTGGGGGCGAACACTGAAGCTTTCTTT. This chain connects TRBV7-9 to TRBJ1-1; TRBD1 is a possible D gene (6 bases). Trimming left V 3 bases short and J 1 base short, with 6 bases between. Germline CDR1 SEHNR, CDR2 FQNEAQ (reference sequence). The CDR3 is 13 residues long.

The chain combines TRBV27 with TRBJ1-2; maybe TRBD1 (5 bases). The V end lost 2 bases, the J end lost 4 bases, and 14 bases lay between the germline ends. The CDR3 loop spans 15 amino acids. Germline V CDR1 and CDR2: MNHEY, SMNVEV (reference sequence). CDR3 DNA: TGTGCCAGCAGTTTAGACCCGGCAGGGTTCTATGGCTACACCTTC. Translation: CASSLDPAGFYGYTF.

This chain connects TRBV27 to TRBJ2-7; 8 bases fit TRBD2. With 4 bases clipped from V and 0 bases from J, the junction kept 14 bases outside the gene matches. CDR1 is MNHEY and CDR2 is SMNVEV in the germline V gene (reference sequence). The CDR3 has 18 residues. The CDR3 sequence is CASSSRLAFREASYEQYF. CDR3 DNA: TGTGCCAGCAGTTCAAGACTAGCGTTTAGGGAGGCCTCCTACGAGCAGTACTTC.

This rearrangement joins TRBV5-1 to TRBJ2-7; 9 bases are a match to TRBD2. After removal of 3 bases from V and 7 bases from J, the junction contained 8 bases not matched to a gene. Germline V CDR1 and CDR2: SGHRS, YFSETQ. This CDR3 has 14 amino acids. In DNA form, the CDR3 reads TGCGCCAGCAGCTCGGTAGCGGGAGCTTGGGAGCAGTACTTC. It is translated as CASSSVAGAWEQYF. Combining the CDR3 with reference TRBV5-1 and TRBJ2-7 gives the whole variable domain KAGVTQTPRYLIKTRGQQVTLSCSPISGHRSVSWYQQTPGQGLQFLFEYFSETQRNKGNFPGRFSGRQFSNSRSEMNVSTLELGDSALYLCASSSVAGAWEQYFGPGTRLTVT.

This clone was recorded once. The chain is built from TRBV5-6 and TRBJ2-7; D may be TRBD2 (6 bases). Deletions cut 7 bases from V and 1 base from J, with 15 bases between. The CDR3 is 14 amino acids. The germline V gene encodes CDR1 SGHDT and CDR2 YYEEEE. This CDR3 is CASYIGGFSYEQYF. The CDR3 nucleotides read TGTGCCAGCTACATAGGAGGGTTTTCCTACGAGCAGTACTTC.

A few counts support this clone. The V call is TRBV11-2, the J call TRBJ2-7; no reliable D call. Per the germline V gene, CDR1 is SGHAT and CDR2 is FQNNGV. The CDR3 sequence is 13 residues long. The V end was cut by 0 bases, the J end by 6 bases, with 9 bases between. CDR3 nucleotides: TGTGCCAGCAGCTTAGATGCGGCCAGCGAGCAGTACTTC. Its translation is CASSLDAASEQYF.

The chain uses TRBV6-5 and TRBJ1-1; 7 bases map to TRBD1. The CDR3 runs 14 residues. Germline V gene lookup returns CDR1 MNHEY and CDR2 SVGAGI. V gave up 2 bases and J gave up 6 bases; unmatched junction bases: 6. CDR3 residues: CASSYLQGSAEAFF. For the CDR3, the DNA is TGTGCCAGCAGTTACCTACAGGGGTCCGCTGAAGCTTTCTTT.

The gene calls are TRBV6-1 and TRBJ2-5; 11 bases line up with TRBD2. Germline loops: CDR1 MNHNS, CDR2 SASEGT. Trimming took 4 bases from V and 5 from J; bases not matched to a gene: 3. This CDR3 is 14 amino acids long. The CDR3 nucleotides read TGTGCCAGCAGTGGGCGGACTAGCGGGGAGACCCAGTACTTC. This gives the protein CASSGRTSGETQYF.